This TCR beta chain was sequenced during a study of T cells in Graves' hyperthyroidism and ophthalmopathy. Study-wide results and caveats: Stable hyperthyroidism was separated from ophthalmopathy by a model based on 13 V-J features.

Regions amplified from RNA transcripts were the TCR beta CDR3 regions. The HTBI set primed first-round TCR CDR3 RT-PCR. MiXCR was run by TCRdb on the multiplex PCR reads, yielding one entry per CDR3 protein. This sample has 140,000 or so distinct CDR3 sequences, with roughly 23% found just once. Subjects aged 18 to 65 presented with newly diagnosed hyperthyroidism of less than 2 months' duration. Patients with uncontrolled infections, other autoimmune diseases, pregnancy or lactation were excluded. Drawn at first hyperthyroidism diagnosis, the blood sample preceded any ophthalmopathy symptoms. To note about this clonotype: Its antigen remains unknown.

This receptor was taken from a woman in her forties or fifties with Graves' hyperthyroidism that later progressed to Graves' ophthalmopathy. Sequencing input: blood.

For the CDR3, the DNA is TGTGCCAGCAGTTTACGACAGGGCGGTGAGCAGTTCTTC. It codes for CASSLRQGGEQFF. The J gene is TRBJ2-1, the V gene TRBV28, with TRBD1 identical over 7 bases. The CDR3 sequence is 13 residues long. Germline loops: CDR1 MDHEN, CDR2 SYDVKM. Germline trimming cut 2 bases from V and 9 bases from J; bases unmatched to any gene: 4.